The clone carrying this TCR beta chain came up once. The investigators reverse transcribed all of the isolated RNA, so they sequenced expressed TCRB transcripts. Generated by immunoSEQ multiplex PCR, the TCRdb table keeps only in-frame clones and is missing some. Here the sample spans approximately 340,000 clones, roughly 15% being singletons. This specimen comes from a study of beta chain features in type 1 diabetes. The CDR3 loop spans 13 amino acids. The germline V gene has CDR1 MDHEN and CDR2 SYDVKM. V shed 6 bases and J 5 bases; nucleotides not matched to a gene: 6. This chain connects TRBV28 to TRBJ1-1, with 7 bases identical to TRBD1. The TCR originated in a woman aged 18-29 years in good health. Source material: naive CD4+ T cells from blood. CDR3 amino acids: CASRVDRVTEAFF. The CDR3 DNA reads as TGTGCCAGCAGAGTAGACAGGGTAACTGAAGCTTTCTTT.